This section outlines one T cell receptor beta chain sequence together with its context. The antigen is unknown. The germline CDR1 and CDR2 sequences are SGDLS and YYNGEE. Trimming removed 2 bases at V and 6 bases at J, with 12 bases between. The CDR3 length is 15 residues. TCRdb's table, derived via immunoSEQ multiplex PCR, lists solely in-frame clones and lacks some. The sample contains 2 million or so clones, approximately 95% of which appear only once. These data originate in a study of shared clonotypes between healthy human individuals. Findings and limits, study-wide: A small donor pool kept down the genetic and exposure-history diversity that was represented.

Adult donors, all healthy and HIV-negative, had no recent acute infections or vaccinations. The chain couples TRBV9 to TRBJ1-6; weak D call: TRBD1 (5 bases). The sequencing sample was made of naive CD4+ T cells sorted from blood. Subset described: CD45RA+ positively selected. The receptor was isolated from a man in his late teens or twenties in good health. CDR3 sequence reads: CASSVRPGVNSPLHF. In DNA, the CDR3 is TGTGCCAGCAGCGTTCGTCCGGGGGTTAATTCACCCCTCCACTTT.